Below are 10 T cell receptor beta chains sequenced from a single sample in a study of cytomegalovirus exposure and HLA in healthy donors. PCR employed 60 Vbeta and 13 Jbeta primers. Some clones are missing from TCRdb's copy, which holds only in-frame ones; the method was immunoSEQ multiplex PCR. The sample shows some 150,000 clones, around 70% of them seen only once. Sequencing input: PBMCs. These receptor sequences come from a young man in good health and CMV-seronegative.

This chain connects TRBV2 to TRBJ1-2; D is perhaps TRBD1 (6 bases). Germline CDR1 and CDR2: SNHLY and FYNNEI. The CDR3 spans 12 residues. V lost 6 bases to trimming and J lost 4 bases, with 9 bases between them. Here the CDR3 reads CASRPDSYGYTF. For the CDR3, the DNA is TGTGCCAGCAGACCGGACAGCTATGGCTACACCTTC.

This chain joins TRBV7-9 and TRBJ1-1; TRBD1 matches 7 bases. After removal of 4 bases from V and 2 bases from J, the junction contained 7 bases not matched to a gene. Germline V CDR1 and CDR2: SEHNR, FQNEAQ (reference sequence). CDR3 length: 15 amino acids. CDR3 region: CASSYRTGVNTEAFF. CDR3 in DNA: TGTGCCAGCAGCTACCGAACAGGGGTCAACACTGAAGCTTTCTTT.

The chain employs TRBV6-1 and TRBJ2-5; no definite D call. Judging by the DNA end, TRBJ2-7 fits better; the J call may be wrong. Germline-derived CDR1 and CDR2 are MNHNS and SASEGT. There are 15 residues in the CDR3. The CDR3 region has the DNA TGTGCCAGCAGTGAATCACGCGCCTCCTTCCACGAGCAGTACTTC. This gives the protein CASSESRASFHEQYF.

This chain links TRBV7-9 with TRBJ1-5; D is ambiguous. Trimming removed 1 base at V and 6 bases at J, with 13 bases between. This CDR3 comprises 15 residues. CDR1 SEHNR and CDR2 FQNEAQ come from the germline V gene (reference sequence). CDR3 in amino acids: CASSLGNDGSQPQHF. The CDR3 DNA follows: TGTGCCAGCAGCTTAGGTAATGATGGGAGTCAGCCCCAGCATTTT.

This chain links TRBV7-9 with TRBJ2-2; 9 positions match TRBD1. CDR3 size: 17 residues. Per the germline V gene, CDR1 is SEHNR and CDR2 is FQNEAQ (reference sequence). V dropped 4 bases and J dropped 1; count of bases not matched to a gene: 7. As DNA, the CDR3 is TGTGCCAGCAGCTCTTCCGGGACAGGGAGGAACACCGGGGAGCTGTTTTTT. This sequence encodes CASSSSGTGRNTGELFF.

This clone was seen a few times. The chain uses TRBV5-1 and TRBJ1-1; possibly TRBD1 for D (5 bases). V was shortened by 4 bases and J by 1 base, with 11 bases between the two germline ends. Germline CDR1 is SGHRS and CDR2 is YFSETQ. This CDR3 spans 14 amino acids. CDR3: CASSVDSQNTEAFF. CDR3 DNA: TGCGCCAGCAGCGTTGACAGCCAGAACACTGAAGCTTTCTTT. Full variable domain (rest looked up from reference TRBV5-1 and TRBJ1-1): KAGVTQTPRYLIKTRGQQVTLSCSPISGHRSVSWYQQTPGQGLQFLFEYFSETQRNKGNFPGRFSGRQFSNSRSEMNVSTLELGDSALYLCASSVDSQNTEAFFGQGTRLTVV.

The chain is built from TRBV5-1 and TRBJ1-1; 8 positions match TRBD1. V gave up 4 bases and J gave up 4 bases; unmatched junction bases: 9. The CDR3 is 15 residues long. Germline V lookup: CDR1 SGHRS, CDR2 YFSETQ. The CDR3 DNA reads as TGCGCCAGCAGCCCTTTGGACAGGGCGAGCACTGAAGCTTTCTTT. Protein sequence: CASSPLDRASTEAFF.

The chain is built from TRBV28 and TRBJ1-4; the match to TRBD1 covers 8 bases. The CDR3 is 14 residues long. The V gene end was trimmed by 8 bases and the J gene end by 8 bases; junction bases not matched to a gene: 10. CDR1 is MDHEN, CDR2 SYDVKM, per germline. CDR3 sequence reads: CASGQGARIEKLFF. The DNA of the CDR3 is TGTGCCAGCGGTCAGGGGGCGCGGATCGAAAAACTGTTTTTT.

This rearrangement joins TRBV19 to TRBJ1-5; 9 nucleotides match TRBD1. This CDR3 has 16 residues. V gave up 3 bases and J gave up 5 bases; unmatched junction bases: 8. CDR1 is LNHDA and CDR2 is SQIVND in the germline V gene (reference sequence). The CDR3 DNA sequence: TGTGCCAGTAGTATCGGGACAGGGCGGTTAGATCAGCCCCAGCATTTT. Protein: CASSIGTGRLDQPQHF.

This clone turned up a few times. This rearrangement joins TRBV10-3 to TRBJ2-3, with D possibly TRBD1 on 6 matching bases. The V and J ends lost 2 bases and 1 base respectively, with 13 bases between them. The germline V gene encodes CDR1 ENHRY and CDR2 SYGVKD. CDR3 size: 16 residues. CDR3 residues: CAISEGKAGGTDTQYF. Here the CDR3 DNA reads TGTGCCATCAGTGAGGGGAAGGCAGGGGGCACAGATACGCAGTATTTT.